The present TCR beta chain was sequenced within a study of blood T cell repertoires in COVID-19. The wider study: Donors in the United States, Italy and Spain gave samples during acute or convalescent COVID-19. Sample material is recorded as cDNA or gDNA derived from T cells, B-cell-depleted T cells, or PBMCs.

The CDR3 is made up of 17 amino acids. Trimming removed 4 bases from V and 0 bases from J, with 16 bases in between. Germline V gene sequence: CDR1 SGDLS, CDR2 YYNGEE. This clone was observed once. Methods used by the authors: Estimates of nucleated cell counts were drawn from the amplification of reference gene primers. Libraries were prepared by immunoSEQ multiplex PCR; TCRdb keeps only in-frame clonotypes and omits some of them. Clone size and the V and J calls come from that table; the DNA yielded D and trimming. Of more than 150,000 clones in the sample, about 85% were seen once. This chain uses TRBV9 with TRBJ1-4; D may be TRBD1 (5 bases). The TCR comes from a woman aged 80 or over with acute or convalescent COVID-19. The sequencing sample was made of peripheral blood. CDR3 sequence: CASSSGGRGSTNEKLFF. CDR3 coding DNA: TGTGCCAGCAGCTCCGGGGGAAGGGGTTCAACTAATGAAAAACTGTTTTTT.